This T cell receptor beta chain was documented in a study of cytomegalovirus exposure and HLA in healthy donors. Study-level findings and limits: Researchers reported that a few CMV-associated chains were confirmed in vitro as CMV antigen-specific. After further analysis at a later stage, 15,000 to 20,000 TCR beta sequences were associated with HLA alleles at 0.05 false discovery rate.

Germline loops: CDR1 SEHNR, CDR2 FQNEAQ (reference sequence). This CDR3 is 12 amino acids long. The primer mix had 60 Vbeta and 13 Jbeta primers. TCRdb keeps only in-frame clones here, not all; method: immunoSEQ multiplex PCR. The sample carries over 100,000 clones, approximately 87% recorded once. Turning to this clone: The antigen is unknown. Its ends do not fully match the called genes, so a read error is possible.

The sequencing sample was made of PBMCs. The source is a woman aged 30 to 39 in good health and CMV-seronegative. V is TRBV7-9 and J is TRBJ2-1; no clear D. The CDR3 sequence: CSSSLEPREQFF. CDR3 nucleotide sequence: TGTTCCAGCAGCTTAGAGCCGAGAGAGCAGTTCTTC.